These 19 T cell receptor beta chains were sequenced from one sample in a study of blood T cell repertoires in COVID-19. Assay: immunoSEQ multiplex PCR; the TCRdb copy retains only in-frame clones and omits some. Found here are fewer than 200,000 clones, over 75% of them singletons; the top ten hold around 7%. Specimen: peripheral blood. Receptor source: a man between 65 and 85 years old with active or convalescent COVID-19.

The chain has TRBV13 and TRBJ2-3; TRBD1 matches at 7 bases. CDR1 PRHDT and CDR2 FYEKMQ come from the germline V gene (reference sequence). Trimming cost V 1 base and J 4 bases; bases outside gene matches: 2. The CDR3 length is 14 residues. CDR3 region: CASSLEGGSDTQYF. As DNA, the CDR3 is TGTGCCAGCAGCTTAGAAGGGGGCTCAGATACGCAGTATTTT. Complete variable domain (other parts from reference TRBV13 and TRBJ2-3): AAGVIQSPRHLIKEKRETATLKCYPIPRHDTVYWYQQGPGQDPQFLISFYEKMQSDKGSIPDRFSAQQFSDYHSELNMSSLELGDSALYFCASSLEGGSDTQYFGPGTRLTVL.

This rearrangement joins TRBV14 to TRBJ2-4; 8 nucleotides align to TRBD2. The CDR3 loop spans 16 amino acids. The V gene end was trimmed by 4 bases and the J gene end by 5 bases; junction bases not matched to a gene: 10. Germline V gene data show CDR1 as SGHDN and CDR2 as FVKESK. Here the CDR3 reads CASSLGAGVAENIQYF. For the CDR3, the DNA is TGTGCCAGCAGCCTAGGAGCGGGGGTGGCGGAAAACATTCAGTACTTC.

This chain links TRBV6-2 or TRBV6-3 with TRBJ1-1, with a possible D match to TRBD1 (5 bases). V dropped 2 bases and J dropped 3 bases, with 7 bases sitting between them. The CDR3 is 13 residues long. CDR1 MNHEY and CDR2 SVGEGT come from the germline V gene. This CDR3 is CASSYRGYTEAFF. As DNA, the CDR3 is TGTGCCAGCAGTTACAGGGGTTACACTGAAGCTTTCTTT.

The gene calls are TRBV2 and TRBJ2-7; 11 bases align to TRBD2. Trimming cost V 5 bases and J 6 bases; bases outside gene matches: 12. The CDR3 is made up of 16 amino acids. Germline V CDR1 and CDR2: SNHLY, FYNNEI. For the CDR3, the DNA is TGTGCCAGCAGTTCGGCCGTTAGCGGGGGGGCCCGCGAGCAGTACTTC. Translated, it gives CASSSAVSGGAREQYF.

The sample holds a few counts of this clone. The chain has TRBV6-5 and TRBJ1-2, with 7 bases fitting TRBD1. J lost 6 bases, V lost 2 bases, and 0 bases had no gene match. The CDR3 extends over 12 amino acids. Germline V gene sequence: CDR1 MNHEY, CDR2 SVGAGI. CDR3 in amino acids: CASSYQGDGYTF. The CDR3 DNA sequence: TGTGCCAGCAGTTACCAGGGGGATGGCTACACCTTC.

The V gene is TRBV6-5, the J gene TRBJ1-2; tentative D call: TRBD1 (5 bases). Looked up from germline, CDR1 is MNHEY and CDR2 is SVGAGI. This CDR3 spans 14 amino acids. V was trimmed by 7 bases and J by 6 bases, leaving 18 bases between them. CDR3 nucleotide sequence: TGTGCCAGCATGGAGGCAGGGAGGGTAAATGGCTACACCTTC. This gives the protein CASMEAGRVNGYTF.

The V and J genes are TRBV9 and TRBJ2-7, with 14 bases lining up with TRBD2. Germline CDR1 reads SGDLS; CDR2 reads YYNGEE. The V gene end was trimmed by 4 bases and the J gene end by 7 bases; junction bases not matched to a gene: 10. This CDR3 is 16 amino acids long. The CDR3 nucleotides read TGTGCCAGCAGCCCGGGACTAGCGGGAGCGGGGGGTGAGCAGTACTTC. It specifies CASSPGLAGAGGEQYF.

Only a few counts were recorded for this clone. The V call is TRBV25-1, the J call TRBJ2-1; 7 nucleotides line up with TRBD1. With 4 bases clipped from V and 15 bases from J, the junction kept 9 bases outside the gene matches. CDR3 size: 12 residues. Germline V gene sequence: CDR1 MGHDK, CDR2 SYGVNS. CDR3 in DNA: TGTGCCAGCAGTGCCGGGGACAGAACCCTGTTCTTC. This sequence encodes CASSAGDRTLFF.

In regard to this clone: Possible read error: a much larger clone is one base away. V usage is TRBV2 and J usage is TRBJ2-3; 11 bases fit TRBD1. Germline CDR1 SNHLY, CDR2 FYNNEI. This CDR3 contains 14 residues. The junction had 1 base not matched to a gene; V was cut back by 4 bases and J by 4 bases. The CDR3 nucleotides are TGTGCCAGCAGTGCGGGACAGGGGGCAGATACGCAGTATTTT. Translation gives CASSAGQGADTQYF. Together with reference TRBV2 and TRBJ2-3, the CDR3 gives the full variable domain: EPEVTQTPSHQVTQMGQEVILRCVPISNHLYFYWYRQILGQKVEFLVSFYNNEISEKSEIFDDQFSVERPDGSNFTLKIRSTKLEDSAMYFCASSAGQGADTQYFGPGTRLTVL.

This clone has just one count. V gene TRBV7-2 combines with J gene TRBJ2-2, with TRBD1 matching over 11 bases. This CDR3 has 16 amino acids. Germline trimming cut 3 bases from V and 1 base from J; bases unmatched to any gene: 1. Germline V lookup: CDR1 SGHTA, CDR2 FQGNSA. The CDR3 region is CASSLGTGGNTGELFF. CDR3 coding DNA: TGTGCCAGCAGCTTGGGGACAGGGGGGAACACCGGGGAGCTGTTTTTT.

The chain employs TRBV4-1 and TRBJ1-1; D gene unclear. Germline lookup yields CDR1 MGHRA and CDR2 YSYEKL. This CDR3 contains 16 residues. The V and J ends lost 1 base and 4 bases respectively, with 16 bases between them. The CDR3, as DNA: TGCGCCAGCAGCCAAGTCGGATTATTAGGGAGCACTGAAGCTTTCTTT. As protein: CASSQVGLLGSTEAFF.

The chain uses TRBV10-3 and TRBJ2-1; D unclear. V lost 3 bases and J lost 0, with 15 bases in between. The CDR3 has 17 residues. Germline CDR1 and CDR2: ENHRY and SYGVKD. CDR3 loop: CAISDWSPLRSYNEQFF. CDR3 bases: TGTGCCATCAGTGACTGGAGTCCTCTTCGCTCCTACAATGAGCAGTTCTTC.

The CDR3 region has the DNA TGTGCCAGCAGTGACGCATGGGAGGGCCGTTACCAGTACTTC. This codes for CASSDAWEGRYQYF. V usage is TRBV2 and J usage is TRBJ2-5, with TRBD2 matching 7 bases. This CDR3 comprises 14 residues. In germline, CDR1 is SNHLY, CDR2 FYNNEI. Unmatched junction bases numbered 11, after V lost 3 bases and J lost 10 bases.

The rearrangement uses TRBV5-1 and TRBJ2-7; TRBD1 matches at 9 bases. Germline V lookup: CDR1 SGHRS, CDR2 YFSETQ. The CDR3 loop spans 15 amino acids. Trimming removed 4 bases from V and 3 bases from J; junction bases left unmatched: 8. CDR3 protein: CASSATGGISYEQYF. CDR3 nucleotides: TGCGCCAGCAGCGCTACAGGGGGCATAAGCTACGAGCAGTACTTC.

This clone came up once. V usage is TRBV6-5 and J usage is TRBJ1-4, with 7 bases identical to TRBD1. The germline V gene encodes CDR1 MNHEY and CDR2 SVGAGI. The CDR3 consists of 13 residues. J lost 5 bases, V lost 8 bases, and 5 bases had no gene match. CDR3 residues: CASHRGLNEKLFF. CDR3 nucleotides: TGTGCCAGCCACAGGGGTTTAAATGAAAAACTGTTTTTT.

This sequence joins TRBV6-5 and TRBJ1-3, with D hard to call. The V end lost 8 bases, the J end lost 2 bases, and 13 bases lay between the germline ends. CDR1 and CDR2 (germline): MNHEY, SVGAGI. The CDR3 loop spans 14 amino acids. The CDR3 loop reads CASARGATGNTIYF. In DNA, the CDR3 is TGTGCCAGCGCGAGAGGCGCCACTGGAAACACCATATATTTT.

This clone came up once. The CDR3 is CASSPPGLAGPTDTQYF. The CDR3 DNA sequence: TGTGCCAGCTCACCACCGGGACTAGCGGGACCCACAGATACGCAGTATTTT. V and J are TRBV18 and TRBJ2-3; 13 positions agree with TRBD2. J lost 2 bases, V lost 0 bases, and 2 bases had no gene match. Germline V gene data show CDR1 as KGHSH and CDR2 as LQKENI. The CDR3 is 17 amino acids.

The chain joins TRBV6-1 to TRBJ2-6; 12 nucleotides align to TRBD1. The CDR3 consists of 18 residues. Germline V gene lookup returns CDR1 MNHNS and CDR2 SASEGT. V lost 0 bases and J lost 4; bases outside the gene matches: 4. The CDR3 DNA is TGTGCCAGCAGTGAAGCGGGGACAGGGGGCTTCGGGGCCAACGTCCTGACTTTC. Translation: CASSEAGTGGFGANVLTF.

V gene TRBV30 combines with J gene TRBJ1-5; no clear D gene. The CDR3 runs to 15 residues. Germline CDR1 and CDR2: GTSNPN and SVGIG (reference sequence). The germline V and J ends were trimmed by 1 base and 3 bases, with 13 bases remaining between them. CDR3 in amino acids: CAWSAGRPHNQPQHF. CDR3 nucleotide sequence: TGTGCCTGGAGTGCCGGGAGACCCCACAATCAGCCCCAGCATTTT.